The next 12 T cell receptor beta chains were all read from a single sample in a study of T cell responses to AZD1222 COVID-19 vaccine. The method was immunoSEQ multiplex PCR; TCRdb's version includes in-frame clones alone and lacks a portion of them. The table shows some 150,000 clones, with about nine tenths occurring only once. The starting material was peripheral blood, obtained 28 days after the second AZD1222 dose. The receptors derive from an adult who received the AZD1222 COVID-19 vaccine.

This clone was seen a few times. V usage is TRBV18 and J usage is TRBJ2-2, with unresolved D. Trimming shortened V by 2 bases and J by 1 base, and 8 bases separated the two germline ends. The length of the CDR3 is 15 residues. Germline V gives CDR1 KGHSH, CDR2 LQKENI. CDR3 sequence: CASSPGRLNTGELFF. The CDR3 bases are TGTGCCAGCTCACCAGGCAGATTGAACACCGGGGAGCTGTTTTTT.

V usage is TRBV20-1 and J usage is TRBJ2-5; TRBD1 matches at 8 bases. V lost 3 bases to trimming and J lost 10 bases; unmatched junction nucleotides: 16. Germline CDR1 is DFQATT and CDR2 is SNEGSKA (reference sequence). The CDR3 covers 15 residues. CDR3 protein: CSASRTGIQDSVQYF. The DNA for the CDR3 is TGCAGTGCTAGTAGGACAGGGATCCAAGATTCCGTCCAGTACTTC.

CDR3 amino acids: CASSQDRIRGQFF. CDR3 nucleotide sequence: TGTGCCAGCAGCCAAGACCGGATACGGGGGCAGTTCTTC. V gene TRBV3-1 (or the pseudogene TRBV3-2) combines with J gene TRBJ2-1; TRBD2 might be the D (5 bases). This CDR3 region has 13 residues. The V gene lost 0 bases and the J gene lost 12 bases, with 12 bases spanning the gap. Germline CDR1 reads LGHDT; CDR2 reads YNNKEL (reference sequence).

This CDR3 is CSAGTSRDQFF. The CDR3 DNA is TGCAGTGCCGGGACTAGCCGGGATCAGTTCTTC. The chain recombines TRBV20-1 with TRBJ2-1; 9 nucleotides match TRBD2. CDR1 and CDR2 from the germline V gene are DFQATT and SNEGSKA (reference sequence). This CDR3 comprises 11 residues. V shed 6 bases, J shed 13 bases, and the junction held 7 bases outside the gene matches.

This rearrangement joins TRBV24-1 to TRBJ2-1; 7 bases line up with TRBD1. The CDR3 totals 12 residues. The germline CDR1 and CDR2 sequences are KGHDR and SFDVKD. Trimming cost V 1 base and J 12 bases; bases outside gene matches: 2. The CDR3 here is CATSDLGDRQFF. The CDR3, as DNA: TGTGCCACCAGTGATTTAGGGGACAGGCAGTTCTTC.

In its sample, this clone was seen once. The V gene is TRBV19, the J gene TRBJ2-7, with D perhaps given as TRBD1 or TRBD2 (5 bases each). Germline lookup yields CDR1 LNHDA and CDR2 SQIVND (reference sequence). Trimming cost V 4 bases and J 5 bases, with 18 bases left between them. The CDR3 consists of 15 residues. CDR3 DNA: TGTGCCAGTAGTACCGTTGGGACCCCCGAGGACGAGCAGTACTTC. Its translation: CASSTVGTPEDEQYF.

The V gene is TRBV10-1, the J gene TRBJ2-7, with D uncertain. Trimming took off 0 bases at V and 3 bases at J, with 0 bases between the two ends. The CDR3 contains 11 residues. Germline CDR1 reads WNHNN; CDR2 reads SYGVQD (reference sequence). As DNA, the CDR3 is TGCGCCAGCAGTGAGTCCTACGAGCAGTACTTC. Protein sequence: CASSESYEQYF.

This clone showed up just a few times. The genes are TRBV29-1 and TRBJ1-1; D is uncertain. This CDR3 region has 12 residues. V was cut by 3 bases and J by 5 bases, with 10 bases left in between. Germline V gives CDR1 SQVTM, CDR2 ANQGSEA. CDR3 amino acids: CSVDLGRTEAFF. The CDR3 DNA reads TGCAGCGTTGATCTGGGTCGTACTGAAGCTTTCTTT.

V usage is TRBV28 and J usage is TRBJ1-6; 8 bases are a match to TRBD1. The length of the CDR3 is 13 residues. Per germline, CDR1 MDHEN and CDR2 SYDVKM. V lost 5 bases, J lost 10 bases, and 4 bases stayed unmatched. CDR3 protein: CASSGQGRSPLHF. The CDR3 DNA is TGTGCCAGCAGTGGACAGGGACGATCACCCCTCCACTTT.

The chain recombines TRBV18 with TRBJ2-1; 9 nucleotides align to TRBD2. CDR3 size: 21 residues. Germline lookup yields CDR1 KGHSH and CDR2 LQKENI. After removal of 4 bases from V and 0 bases from J, the junction contained 19 bases not matched to a gene. The CDR3 nucleotides are TGTGCCAGCTCACAACCGGGTGCGAGCGGGAGGCCCGGCCGCTCCTACAATGAGCAGTTCTTC. This gives the protein CASSQPGASGRPGRSYNEQFF.

This chain links TRBV18 with TRBJ2-3; maybe TRBD1 (5 bases). V shed 3 bases and J shed 0 bases, with 13 bases lying between them. CDR3 size: 16 residues. Germline V CDR1 and CDR2: KGHSH, LQKENI. The CDR3 loop reads CASSPQGGGSTDTQYF. Written as DNA, the CDR3 is TGTGCCAGCTCACCTCAGGGTGGTGGTAGCACAGATACGCAGTATTTT.

The chain links TRBV10-3 to TRBJ2-1; 15 nucleotides agree with TRBD2. J lost 0 bases, V lost 4 bases, and 22 bases had no gene match. The CDR3 spans 24 residues. Germline V CDR1 and CDR2: ENHRY, SYGVKD. The CDR3 is CAISVPLTCGLAGGTRTSYNEQFF. The CDR3 DNA follows: TGTGCCATCAGTGTCCCCTTGACATGCGGACTAGCGGGAGGGACACGTACCTCCTACAATGAGCAGTTCTTC.